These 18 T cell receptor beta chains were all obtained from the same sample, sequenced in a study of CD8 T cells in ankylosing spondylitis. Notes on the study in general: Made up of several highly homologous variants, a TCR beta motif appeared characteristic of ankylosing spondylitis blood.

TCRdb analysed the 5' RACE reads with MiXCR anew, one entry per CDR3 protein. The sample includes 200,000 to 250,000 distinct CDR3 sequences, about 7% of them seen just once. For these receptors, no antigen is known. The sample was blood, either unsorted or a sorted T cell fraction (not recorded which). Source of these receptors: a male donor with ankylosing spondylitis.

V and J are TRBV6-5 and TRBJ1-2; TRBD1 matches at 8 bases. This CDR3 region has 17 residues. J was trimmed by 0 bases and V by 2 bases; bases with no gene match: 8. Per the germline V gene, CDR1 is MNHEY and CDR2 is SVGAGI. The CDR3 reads CASSYVAGGPSNYGYTF. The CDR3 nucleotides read TGTGCCAGCAGTTACGTGGCAGGGGGCCCTTCTAACTATGGCTACACCTTC.

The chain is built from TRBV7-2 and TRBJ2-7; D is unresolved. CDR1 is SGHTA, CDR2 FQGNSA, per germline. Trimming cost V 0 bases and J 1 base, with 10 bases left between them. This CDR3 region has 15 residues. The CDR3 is CASSLAPEGSYEQYF. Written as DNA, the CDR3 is TGTGCCAGCAGCTTAGCCCCGGAAGGGTCCTACGAGCAGTACTTC.

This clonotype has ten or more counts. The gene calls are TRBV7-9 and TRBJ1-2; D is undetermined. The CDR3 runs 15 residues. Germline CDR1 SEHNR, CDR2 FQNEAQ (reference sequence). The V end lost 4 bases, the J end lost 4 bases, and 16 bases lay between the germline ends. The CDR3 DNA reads TGTGCCAGCAGCTCCCCCCCTGTCGTGTTCTATGGCTACACCTTC. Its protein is CASSSPPVVFYGYTF.

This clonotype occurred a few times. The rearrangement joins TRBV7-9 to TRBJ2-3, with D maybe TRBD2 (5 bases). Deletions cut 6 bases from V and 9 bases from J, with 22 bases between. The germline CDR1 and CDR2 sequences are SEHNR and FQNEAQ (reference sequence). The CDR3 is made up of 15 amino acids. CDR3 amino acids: CASRAAFGESHTQYF. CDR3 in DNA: TGTGCCAGCAGAGCAGCCTTTGGGGAGTCGCACACGCAGTATTTT.

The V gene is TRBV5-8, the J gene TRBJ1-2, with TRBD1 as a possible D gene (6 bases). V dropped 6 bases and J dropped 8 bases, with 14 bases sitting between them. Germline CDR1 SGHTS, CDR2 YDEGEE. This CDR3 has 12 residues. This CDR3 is CASTPGAGGYTF. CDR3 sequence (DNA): TGTGCCAGCACCCCAGGGGCCGGGGGCTACACCTTC.

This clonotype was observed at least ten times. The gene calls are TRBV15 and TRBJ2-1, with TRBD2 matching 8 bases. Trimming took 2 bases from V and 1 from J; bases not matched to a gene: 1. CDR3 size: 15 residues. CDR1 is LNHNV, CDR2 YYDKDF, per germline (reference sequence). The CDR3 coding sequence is TGTGCCACCAGCAGAAAGCGGGAGTCCTACAATGAGCAGTTCTTC. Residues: CATSRKRESYNEQFF. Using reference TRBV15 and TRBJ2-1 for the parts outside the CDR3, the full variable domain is DAMVIQNPRYQVTQFGKPVTLSCSQTLNHNVMYWYQQKSSQAPKLLFHYYDKDFNNEADTPDNFQSRRPNTSFCFLDIRSPGLGDTAMYLCATSRKRESYNEQFFGPGTRLTVL.

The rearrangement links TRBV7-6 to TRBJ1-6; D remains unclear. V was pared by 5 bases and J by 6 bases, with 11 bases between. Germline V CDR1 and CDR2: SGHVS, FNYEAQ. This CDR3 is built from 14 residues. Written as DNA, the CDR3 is TGTGCCAGCAGCGACGACCAGTTTAATTCACCCCTCCACTTT. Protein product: CASSDDQFNSPLHF.

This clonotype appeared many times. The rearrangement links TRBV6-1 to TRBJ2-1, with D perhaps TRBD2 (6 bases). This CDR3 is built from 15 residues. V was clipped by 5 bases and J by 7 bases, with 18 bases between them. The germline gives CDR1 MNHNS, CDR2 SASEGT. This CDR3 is CASSPTRERGNEQFF. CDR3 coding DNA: TGTGCCAGCAGTCCTACCCGGGAGAGGGGAAATGAGCAGTTCTTC.

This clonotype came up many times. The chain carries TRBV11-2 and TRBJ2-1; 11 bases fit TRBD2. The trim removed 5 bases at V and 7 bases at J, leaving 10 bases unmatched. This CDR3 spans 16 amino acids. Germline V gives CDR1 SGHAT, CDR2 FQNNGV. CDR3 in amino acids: CASSAIAGGPRNEQFF. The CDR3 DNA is TGTGCCAGCAGCGCAATAGCGGGAGGGCCTAGGAATGAGCAGTTCTTC. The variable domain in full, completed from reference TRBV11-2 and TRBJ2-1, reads EAGVAQSPRYKIIEKRQSVAFWCNPISGHATLYWYQQILGQGPKLLIQFQNNGVVDDSQLPKDRFSAERLKGVDSTLKIQPAKLEDSAVYLCASSAIAGGPRNEQFFGPGTRLTVL.

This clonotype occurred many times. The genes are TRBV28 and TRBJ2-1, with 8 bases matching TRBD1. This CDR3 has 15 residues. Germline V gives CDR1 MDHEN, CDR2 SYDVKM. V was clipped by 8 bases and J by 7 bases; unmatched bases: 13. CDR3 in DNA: TGTGCCAGCCGAGTCCGGACAGGGCTTCGGAATGAGCAGTTCTTC. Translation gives CASRVRTGLRNEQFF.

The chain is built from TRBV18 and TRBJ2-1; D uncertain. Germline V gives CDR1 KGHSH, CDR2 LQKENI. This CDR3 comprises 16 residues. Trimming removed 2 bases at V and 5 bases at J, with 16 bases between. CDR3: CASSPVDRTPDNEQFF. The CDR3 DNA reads TGTGCCAGCTCACCAGTCGATCGGACCCCTGACAATGAGCAGTTCTTC.

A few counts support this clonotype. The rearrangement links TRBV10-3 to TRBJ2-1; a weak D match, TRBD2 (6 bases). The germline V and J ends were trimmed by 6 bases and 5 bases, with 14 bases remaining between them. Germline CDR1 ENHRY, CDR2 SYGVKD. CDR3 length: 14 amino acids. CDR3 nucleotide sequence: TGTGCCATCAGCGCCGGGACTGCAAACAATGAGCAGTTCTTC. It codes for CAISAGTANNEQFF.

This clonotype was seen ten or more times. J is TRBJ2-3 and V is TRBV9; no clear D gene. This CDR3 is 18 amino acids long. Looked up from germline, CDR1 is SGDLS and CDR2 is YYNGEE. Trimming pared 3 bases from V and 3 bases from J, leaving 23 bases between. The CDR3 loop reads CASSGIYLGRLGTDTQYF. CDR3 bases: TGTGCCAGCAGCGGAATATACCTAGGTCGTCTTGGGACAGATACGCAGTATTTT.

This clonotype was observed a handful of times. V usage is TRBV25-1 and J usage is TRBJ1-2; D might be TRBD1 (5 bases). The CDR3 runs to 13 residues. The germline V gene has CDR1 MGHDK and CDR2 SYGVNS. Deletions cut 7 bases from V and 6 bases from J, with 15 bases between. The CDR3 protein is CASTRRGSDGYTF. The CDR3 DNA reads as TGTGCCAGCACCCGAAGGGGCAGCGATGGCTACACCTTC.

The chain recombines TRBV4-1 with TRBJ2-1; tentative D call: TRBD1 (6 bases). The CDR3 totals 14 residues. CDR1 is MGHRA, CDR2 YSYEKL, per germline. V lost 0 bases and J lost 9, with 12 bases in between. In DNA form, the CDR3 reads TGCGCCAGCAGCCAAGATCGAGGGGGAAGTGAGCAGTTCTTC. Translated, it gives CASSQDRGGSEQFF.

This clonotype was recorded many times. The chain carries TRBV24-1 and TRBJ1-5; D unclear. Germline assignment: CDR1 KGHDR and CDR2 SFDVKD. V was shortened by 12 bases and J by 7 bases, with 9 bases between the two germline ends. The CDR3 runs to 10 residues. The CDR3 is CAPQQQPQHF. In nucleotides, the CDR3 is TGTGCCCCTCAACAGCAGCCCCAGCATTTT.

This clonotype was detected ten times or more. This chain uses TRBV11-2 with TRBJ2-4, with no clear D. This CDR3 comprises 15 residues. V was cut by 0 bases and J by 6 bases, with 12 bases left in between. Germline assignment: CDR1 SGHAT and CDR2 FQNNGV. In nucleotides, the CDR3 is TGTGCCAGCAGCTTAGACCCGGGTGTGGGAAACATTCAGTACTTC. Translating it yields CASSLDPGVGNIQYF.

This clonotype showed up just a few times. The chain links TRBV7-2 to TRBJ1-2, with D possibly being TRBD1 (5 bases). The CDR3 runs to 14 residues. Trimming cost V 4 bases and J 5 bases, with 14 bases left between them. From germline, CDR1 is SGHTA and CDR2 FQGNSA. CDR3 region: CASSSSSRGYGYTF. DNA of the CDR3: TGTGCCAGCAGCTCAAGCTCTAGGGGTTATGGCTACACCTTC.